The clone carrying this T cell receptor beta chain turned up a few times. Its matching antigen is unknown. CDR1 is SEHNR, CDR2 FQNEAQ, per germline (reference sequence). V was cut by 11 bases and J by 4 bases, with 15 bases left in between. This CDR3 is 13 amino acids long. Constant-segment primers served in 5'RACE that generated TCR alpha and TCR beta cDNA libraries bearing sample barcodes and UMIs. TCRdb reanalysed the 5' RACE reads using MiXCR and keeps one entry per CDR3 protein. The sample consists of under 350,000 distinct CDR3 sequences, roughly 16% of them appearing once. This entry comes from a study of T-cell memory formation after mild COVID-19. Study findings and constraints: A second wave expanding day 15 to 37 was CD4+-biased; contracting clones were balanced.

The chain links TRBV7-9 to TRBJ2-1; D not certain. Material for sequencing was PBMCs or a T cell subset sorted from them (not recorded which). This sequence originates from a man between 18 and 29 years old who had mild COVID-19 (a few samples of this study predate the infection). Cell type and time point are not known. CDR3 DNA sequence: TGTGCCGGCCACGGACGGACGTACAATGAGCAGTTCTTC. Its translation: CAGHGRTYNEQFF.